This T cell receptor (beta chain) was profiled in a study of siplizumab effects on memory and regulatory T cells. The length of the CDR3 is 16 residues. Germline V gene lookup returns CDR1 SGHRS and CDR2 YFSETQ. The junction had 2 bases not matched to a gene; V was cut back by 0 bases and J by 4 bases. Data came from immunoSEQ multiplex PCR; TCRdb stores just in-frame clones and leaves some out. The sample lists 100,000 to 110,000 clones, more than 85% occurring once. Points from the study as a whole: Roughly 80-96% of proliferating clones (CD4+ or CD8+) could not be assigned a naive or memory phenotype. The suppressive capacity of proliferating Tregs from siplizumab cultures remained unconfirmed.

As regards this clone: Its antigen is not known.

The receptor's source is a human donor in good health. This chain links TRBV5-1 with TRBJ2-3; 13 nucleotides agree with TRBD2. The sequencing input was CD4+ T cells sorted from blood. For the CDR3, the DNA is TGCGCCAGCAGCTTGGGCACTAGCGGGGGGGCAGATACGCAGTATTTT. Translating gives CASSLGTSGGADTQYF.